What follows describes a single T cell receptor (beta chain). The CDR3 consists of 14 residues. V was clipped by 9 bases and J by 8 bases; unmatched bases: 13. Germline loops: CDR1 LNHNV, CDR2 YYDKDF (reference sequence). The authors ran a second PCR of roughly 6 to 12 cycles using a sample-barcoded 5' primer and a J-beta primer mix. MiXCR was run by TCRdb on the 5' RACE reads, yielding one entry per CDR3 protein. Of about 1.1 million distinct CDR3 sequences listed, less than 45% were seen once; the top ten hold around 14%. The data were taken from a study of blood T cells in healthy people across ages. The study isolated at least 6.5 million PBMCs from each sample.

This chain connects TRBV15 to TRBJ2-3; TRBD1 aligns across 8 bases. The material sequenced was blood. The source is a man younger than 35 in good health. Here the CDR3 reads CATWDRPGASTQYF. CDR3 coding DNA: TGTGCCACGTGGGACAGGCCAGGGGCAAGTACGCAGTATTTT.